The 20 T cell receptor beta chains reported below all come from one sample, sequenced in a study of T cells in Graves' hyperthyroidism and ophthalmopathy. TCR beta CDR3 sequences were amplified from RNA transcripts. HTBI primers were the set used in a first-round RT-PCR of the TCR CDR3. TCRdb re-called the multiplex PCR reads through MiXCR, storing one row per CDR3 protein. The sample yields fewer than 350,000 distinct CDR3 sequences, less than 15% seen once. Specimen: blood. These receptor sequences come from a woman aged 25 to 39 with Graves' hyperthyroidism that later progressed to Graves' ophthalmopathy.

In this sample, this clonotype turned up many times. The chain joins TRBV3-1 to TRBJ2-1; tentatively, D is TRBD2 (8 bases). This CDR3 is 18 amino acids long. Trimming pared 3 bases from V and 4 bases from J, leaving 22 bases between. Germline CDR1 LGHDT, CDR2 YNNKEL (reference sequence). The CDR3 protein is CASSQDQGGAGAYNEQFF. The CDR3 nucleotides are TGTGCCAGCAGCCAGGACCAGGGGGGAGCGGGAGCATACAATGAGCAGTTCTTC.

This clonotype turned up a few times. J is TRBJ1-1 and V is TRBV15; D call uncertain. Per the germline V gene, CDR1 is LNHNV and CDR2 is YYDKDF (reference sequence). The V end was cut by 2 bases, the J end by 5 bases, with 12 bases between. This CDR3 is built from 14 residues. CDR3 nucleotide sequence: TGTGCCACCAGCAGACCCTCGTCGGGGACTGAAGCTTTCTTT. Its translation: CATSRPSSGTEAFF.

This clonotype was counted many times. This chain connects TRBV20-1 to TRBJ2-7, with D tentatively TRBD1 or TRBD2 (5 bases each). V lost 5 bases to trimming and J lost 1 base, with 18 bases between them. The CDR3 covers 15 residues. Germline V gene lookup returns CDR1 DFQATT and CDR2 SNEGSKA (reference sequence). CDR3 in amino acids: CSAQLEGRVSYEQYF. DNA of the CDR3: TGCAGTGCTCAGCTAGAGGGGCGCGTATCCTACGAGCAGTACTTC.

This clonotype showed up many times. V gene TRBV24-1 combines with J gene TRBJ2-1; no definite D call. Germline V gene lookup returns CDR1 KGHDR and CDR2 SFDVKD. This CDR3 region has 15 residues. Trimming left V 2 bases short and J 0 bases short, with 7 bases between. DNA for the CDR3: TGTGCCACCAGTGATTGGCAGAGCTCCTACAATGAGCAGTTCTTC. Encoded protein: CATSDWQSSYNEQFF.

The table lists this clonotype with many counts. The chain recombines TRBV6-1 with TRBJ1-1; possibly TRBD1 for D (5 bases). Germline CDR1 is MNHNS and CDR2 is SASEGT. The CDR3 has 15 amino acids. Trimming removed 2 bases from V and 2 bases from J, with 12 bases in between. As DNA, the CDR3 is TGTGCCAGCAGTGAAATCTTGGGGCCCAACACTGAAGCTTTCTTT. Protein sequence: CASSEILGPNTEAFF.

This clonotype was observed at least ten times. The chain couples TRBV20-1 to TRBJ1-4; 7 bases are a match to TRBD1. Germline values: CDR1 DFQATT, CDR2 SNEGSKA (reference sequence). The J segment lost 0 bases and the V segment lost 5 bases, leaving 6 bases of the junction unmatched. CDR3 length: 15 amino acids. The CDR3 loop reads CSAPRGSATNEKLFF. As DNA, the CDR3 is TGCAGTGCTCCCAGGGGGTCTGCAACTAATGAAAAACTGTTTTTT.

This clonotype was seen repeatedly, ten times or more. The rearrangement links TRBV20-1 to TRBJ2-1; 12 nucleotides agree with TRBD2. There are 15 residues in the CDR3. Germline CDR1 reads DFQATT; CDR2 reads SNEGSKA (reference sequence). J lost 6 bases, V lost 5 bases, and 8 bases had no gene match. The CDR3 nucleotides read TGCAGTGCTGTACGACTAGCGGGAGTACTCAATGAGCAGTTCTTC. It codes for CSAVRLAGVLNEQFF.

This clonotype was seen at least ten times. The gene calls are TRBV20-1 and TRBJ1-1, with D perhaps TRBD1 (6 bases). Trimming shortened V by 4 bases and J by 4 bases, and 19 bases separated the two germline ends. CDR3 size: 15 residues. Per the germline V gene, CDR1 is DFQATT and CDR2 is SNEGSKA (reference sequence). CDR3 DNA sequence: TGCAGTGCTATTGTAGCAGAGGGGGTAGGCACTGAAGCTTTCTTT. Translating gives CSAIVAEGVGTEAFF.

The sample holds many counts of this clonotype. This chain joins TRBV28 and TRBJ2-3, with D possibly matching TRBD2 (7 bases). The CDR3 length is 14 residues. CDR1 and CDR2 (germline): MDHEN, SYDVKM. V shed 5 bases and J shed 9 bases, with 18 bases lying between them. Here the CDR3 DNA reads TGTGCCAGCAGTACCCGCCTAGGGGGGGACACGCAGTATTTT. It codes for CASSTRLGGDTQYF.

The chain recombines TRBV6-1 with TRBJ1-6, with 8 bases lining up with TRBD1. The V and J ends lost 6 bases and 7 bases, in that order; junction bases with no gene match: 5. The CDR3 runs 14 residues. Germline assignment: CDR1 MNHNS and CDR2 SASEGT. CDR3 loop: CASSRQGPNSPLHF. The DNA of the CDR3 is TGTGCCAGCAGCCGACAGGGGCCCAATTCACCCCTCCACTTT.

This clonotype was counted many times. The J gene is TRBJ2-7, the V gene TRBV7-2, with D perhaps matching TRBD2 (5 bases). Germline-derived CDR1 and CDR2 are SGHTA and FQGNSA. Between the trimmed V and J ends, which lost 1 base and 0 bases, there was a span of 16 bases. The CDR3 runs 17 residues. The CDR3: CASSLGLGHTSSYEQYF. The CDR3 DNA follows: TGTGCCAGCAGCTTAGGGTTAGGCCACACTAGCTCCTACGAGCAGTACTTC.

This clonotype was recorded many times. The rearrangement links TRBV6-2 or TRBV6-3 to TRBJ2-1; tentative D call: TRBD2 (5 bases). The ends were cut back, 2 bases at V and 7 bases at J, with 12 bases in the middle. CDR3 length: 14 residues. Germline loops: CDR1 MNHEY, CDR2 SVGEGT. The CDR3 DNA reads as TGTGCCAGCAGTTACGGCCTAGCCTGGAATGAGCAGTTCTTC. Protein sequence: CASSYGLAWNEQFF.

The rearrangement links TRBV20-1 to TRBJ2-5, with TRBD2 matching over 7 bases. Looked up from germline, CDR1 is DFQATT and CDR2 is SNEGSKA (reference sequence). This CDR3 comprises 16 residues. Unmatched junction bases numbered 11, after V lost 2 bases and J lost 2 bases. The CDR3 protein is CSARRTSGVLQETQYF. The CDR3 region has the DNA TGCAGTGCTAGACGGACCAGCGGGGTACTACAAGAGACCCAGTACTTC.

This clonotype was detected many times. The V gene is TRBV7-2, the J gene TRBJ1-1; TRBD1 agrees at 8 bases. Germline V gene data show CDR1 as SGHTA and CDR2 as FQGNSA. CDR3 length equals 16 residues. V shed 4 bases, J shed 3 bases, and the junction held 10 bases outside the gene matches. CDR3 protein: CASSSSRTGRDTEAFF. The CDR3 nucleotides read TGTGCCAGCAGCTCTTCACGGACAGGGAGGGACACTGAAGCTTTCTTT.

This clonotype was counted only a few times. V is TRBV19 and J is TRBJ2-3; D gene unclear. V was clipped by 3 bases and J by 1 base, with 11 bases between them. Germline assignment: CDR1 LNHDA and CDR2 SQIVND (reference sequence). This CDR3 region has 15 residues. CDR3 in amino acids: CASSMVGSRTDTQYF. CDR3 coding DNA: TGTGCCAGTAGTATGGTGGGGTCGCGCACAGATACGCAGTATTTT.

This clonotype has a count of ten or more. The rearrangement joins TRBV6-1 to TRBJ1-1; D unclear. The V end lost 5 bases, the J end lost 0 bases, and 10 bases lay between the germline ends. The length of the CDR3 is 14 residues. Germline V gene lookup returns CDR1 MNHNS and CDR2 SASEGT. CDR3 in DNA: TGTGCCAGCAGTTATGCCACCTTGAACACTGAAGCTTTCTTT. It translates to CASSYATLNTEAFF.

This clonotype has at least ten counts. The chain recombines TRBV12-3 or TRBV12-4 with TRBJ2-1, with 14 bases fitting TRBD2. V lost 6 bases, J lost 2 bases, and 3 bases stayed unmatched. The CDR3 has 16 amino acids. CDR3 bases: TGTGCCAGCAGGGGGACTAGCGGGGGAGCCTACAATGAGCAGTTCTTC. This encodes CASRGTSGGAYNEQFF.

At least ten counts were recorded for this clonotype. V usage is TRBV28 and J usage is TRBJ1-1; 7 bases match TRBD1. This CDR3 has 15 amino acids. Germline V CDR1 and CDR2: MDHEN, SYDVKM. Trimming cost V 7 bases and J 0 bases; bases outside gene matches: 8. This CDR3 reads CASTATGEVNTEAFF. The CDR3 coding sequence is TGTGCCAGCACTGCCACAGGGGAAGTGAACACTGAAGCTTTCTTT.

This clonotype has a count of ten or more. V gene TRBV7-8 combines with J gene TRBJ2-1; TRBD2 matches 7 bases. The germline gives CDR1 SGHVS, CDR2 FQNEAQ. Trimming at V came to 5 bases and at J to 5 bases, leaving 9 bases not matched to a gene. This CDR3 comprises 15 residues. The CDR3 DNA reads as TGTGCCAGCAGCGAAGGAGGGGACTACAACAATGAGCAGTTCTTC. Amino acid sequence: CASSEGGDYNNEQFF.

The chain is built from TRBV6-4 and TRBJ2-3, with 10 bases matching TRBD1. Germline trimming cut 3 bases from V and 0 bases from J; bases unmatched to any gene: 0. The CDR3 totals 15 residues. Per the germline V gene, CDR1 is MRHNA and CDR2 is SNTAGT. DNA for the CDR3: TGTGCCAGCAGTGAGGGACAGGGGAGCACAGATACGCAGTATTTT. Encoded protein: CASSEGQGSTDTQYF.